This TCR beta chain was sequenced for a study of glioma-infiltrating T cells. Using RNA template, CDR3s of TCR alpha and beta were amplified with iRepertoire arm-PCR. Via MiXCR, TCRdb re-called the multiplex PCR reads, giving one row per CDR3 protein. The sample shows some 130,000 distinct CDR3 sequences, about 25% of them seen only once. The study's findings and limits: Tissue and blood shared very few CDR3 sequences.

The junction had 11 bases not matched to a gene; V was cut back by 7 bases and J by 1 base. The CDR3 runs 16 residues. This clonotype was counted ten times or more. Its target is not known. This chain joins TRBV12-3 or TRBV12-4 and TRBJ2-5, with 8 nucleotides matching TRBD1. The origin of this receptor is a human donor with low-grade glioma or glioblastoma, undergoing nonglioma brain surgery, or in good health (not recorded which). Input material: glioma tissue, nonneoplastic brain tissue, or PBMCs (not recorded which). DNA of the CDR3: TGTGCCAGCACCGGGACAGGACCCCAAGGCCAAGAGACCCAGTACTTC. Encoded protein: CASTGTGPQGQETQYF.